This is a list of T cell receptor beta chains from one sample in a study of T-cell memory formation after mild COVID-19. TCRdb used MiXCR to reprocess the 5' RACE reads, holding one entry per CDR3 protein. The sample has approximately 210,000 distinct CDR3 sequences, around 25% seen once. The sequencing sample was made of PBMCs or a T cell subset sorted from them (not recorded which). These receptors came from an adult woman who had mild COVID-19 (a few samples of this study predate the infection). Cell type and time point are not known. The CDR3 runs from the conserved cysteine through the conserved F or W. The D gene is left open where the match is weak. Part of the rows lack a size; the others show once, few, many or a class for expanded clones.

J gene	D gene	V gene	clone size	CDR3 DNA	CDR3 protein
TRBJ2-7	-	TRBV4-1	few	TGCGCCAGCAGCCAAGCTATGACAGGAGGACACTACGAGCAGTACTTC	CASSQAMTGGHYEQYF
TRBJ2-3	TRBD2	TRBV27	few	TGTGCCAGCAGTTTATCTGCTAGCGGGGGTTACTCAGATACGCAGTATTTT	CASSLSASGGYSDTQYF
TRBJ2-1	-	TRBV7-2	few	TGTGCCAGCAGCTTCACCGGGACGGCTTACAATGAGCAGTTCTTC	CASSFTGTAYNEQFF
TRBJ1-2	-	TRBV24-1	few	TGTGCCACCAGTGATACAAACAGATATGGCTACACCTTC	CATSDTNRYGYTF
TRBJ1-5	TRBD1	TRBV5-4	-	TGTGCCAGCAGCCTCCAGGGGGTTGAGCCCCAGCATTTT	CASSLQGVEPQHF
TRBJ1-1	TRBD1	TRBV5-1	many	TGCGCCAGCAGCGGGAACAGGGGAGCTGAAGCTTTCTTT	CASSGNRGAEAFF
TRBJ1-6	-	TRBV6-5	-	TGTGCCAGCACCCTCGGAGGGGCTAATTCACCCCTCCACTTT	CASTLGGANSPLHF
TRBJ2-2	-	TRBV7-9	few	TGTGCCAGCAGCTCACAGGGTTACGGGGAGCTGTTTTTT	CASSSQGYGELFF
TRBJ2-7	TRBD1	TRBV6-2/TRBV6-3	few	TGTGCCAGCAGTTACGGCGAGGACAGGCAATACGAGCAGTACTTC	CASSYGEDRQYEQYF
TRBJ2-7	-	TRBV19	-	TGTGCCAGTAGTATTTCCCAAGGGGCCTACGAGCAGTACTTC	CASSISQGAYEQYF
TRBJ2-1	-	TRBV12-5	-	TGTGCTAGTGGTTTGACTACACTAGTCCCCTACAATGAGCAGTTCTTC	CASGLTTLVPYNEQFF
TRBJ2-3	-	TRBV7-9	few	TGTGCCAGCAGCCCCAAGATCACAGATACGCAGTATTTT	CASSPKITDTQYF
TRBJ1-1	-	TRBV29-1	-	TGCAGCGTTTTTAACTGGGACACTGAAGCTTTCTTT	CSVFNWDTEAFF
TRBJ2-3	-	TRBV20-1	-	TGCAGTGCTAGCGACAGCACAGATACGCAGTATTTT	CSASDSTDTQYF
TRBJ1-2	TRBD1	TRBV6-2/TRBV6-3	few	TGTGCCAGCAGGCAACAGGGGGTCTATGGCTACACCTTC	CASRQQGVYGYTF
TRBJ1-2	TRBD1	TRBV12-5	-	TGTGCTAGTGGTTTGGTACGAACAGGGGTACGGCGTGGCTACACCTTC	CASGLVRTGVRRGYTF
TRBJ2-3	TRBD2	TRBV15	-	TGTGCCACCAGCGGGGGACTAGCGGGGGGGCTGCTTACAGATACGCAGTATTTT	CATSGGLAGGLLTDTQYF
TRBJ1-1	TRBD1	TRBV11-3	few	TGTGCCAGCAAGCTGGGACAGGGTTTAATGAACACTGAAGCTTTCTTT	CASKLGQGLMNTEAFF
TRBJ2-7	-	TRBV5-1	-	TGCGCCAGCAGCTTTGGGACGTTTGCCTACGAGCAGTACTTC	CASSFGTFAYEQYF
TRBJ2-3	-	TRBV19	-	TGTGCCAGTAGTATAGATGGGGGGCGTACGCAGTATTTT	CASSIDGGRTQYF
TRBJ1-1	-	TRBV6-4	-	TGTGCCAGCAGTGTGTCGAGCGAGATTCGTGAAGCTTTCTTT	CASSVSSEIREAFF
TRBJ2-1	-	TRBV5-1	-	TGCGCCAGCAAAAATAGCCTGGGGTACAATGAGCAGTTCTTC	CASKNSLGYNEQFF
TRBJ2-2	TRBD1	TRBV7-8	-	TGTGCCAGCAGCTTAGGGACAGGGTTGGCCGGGGAGCTGTTTTTT	CASSLGTGLAGELFF
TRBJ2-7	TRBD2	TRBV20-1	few	TGCAGTGCTAGACAGCGGGAGGTTCCCTACGAGCAGTACTTC	CSARQREVPYEQYF
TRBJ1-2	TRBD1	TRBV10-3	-	TGTGCCATCTGGGAATGGACAGGGAATGGCTACACCTTC	CAIWEWTGNGYTF
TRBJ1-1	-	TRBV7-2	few	TGTGCCAGCAGCCTACACCCCCGGGTTGCGACTGAAGCTTTCTTT	CASSLHPRVATEAFF
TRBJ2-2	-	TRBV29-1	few	TGCAGCGTTGCTGGGTCTAGGGAGTCCGGGGAGCTGTTTTTT	CSVAGSRESGELFF
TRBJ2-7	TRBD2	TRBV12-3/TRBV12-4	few	TGTGCCAGCAGTTCCCTAGCGGGGGGTACGTTACAGTACTTC	CASSSLAGGTLQYF
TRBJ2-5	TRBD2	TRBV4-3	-	TGCGCCAGCAGCCAAGAGATTTCTAGCGGGCTTGAGACCCAGTACTTC	CASSQEISSGLETQYF
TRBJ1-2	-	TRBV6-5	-	TGTGCCAGCAGCAACCGGGGGGGTGCTAACTATGGCTACACCTTC	CASSNRGGANYGYTF
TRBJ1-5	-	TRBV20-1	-	TGCAGTGCTAGCTCTAAGGGGCCGGGGGTAAATCAGCCCCAGCATTTT	CSASSKGPGVNQPQHF
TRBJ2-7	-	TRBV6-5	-	TGTGCCAGCAGTCGCGGACCCTACGAGCAGTACTTC	CASSRGPYEQYF
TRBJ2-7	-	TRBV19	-	TGTGCCAGTAGGCGTCTGGCGGGGGCCTCCTACGAGCAGTACTTC	CASRRLAGASYEQYF
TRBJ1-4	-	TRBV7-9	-	TGTGCCAGCAGCTTCTCGGAGGGGTTTCCGACTAATGAAAAACTGTTTTTT	CASSFSEGFPTNEKLFF
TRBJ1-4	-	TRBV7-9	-	TGTGCCAGCAGCCAGACCAACAGTGGGGAAAAACTGTTTTTT	CASSQTNSGEKLFF
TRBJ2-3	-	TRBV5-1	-	TGCGCCAGCAGCCCACACTGGGACTCGACAACAGATACGCAGTATTTT	CASSPHWDSTTDTQYF